The 13 T cell receptor beta chains below all came from one sample that was sequenced in a study of shared clonotypes between healthy human individuals. Sequencing used immunoSEQ multiplex PCR; TCRdb keeps in-frame clones, though not all of them. Of over a million clones listed, around 78% are singletons. Sample: memory CD4+ T cells from PBMCs. Regarding subset: CD45RA-negative fraction. The receptors here all came from a man younger than 35 in good health. Some clones in this sample may be carry-over from other donors' samples.

The genes are TRBV13 and TRBJ1-6, with no clear D. This CDR3 contains 14 residues. The germline V and J ends were trimmed by 5 bases and 3 bases, with 8 bases remaining between them. Germline V gene lookup returns CDR1 PRHDT and CDR2 FYEKMQ (reference sequence). The CDR3 protein is CASSTVVYNSPLHF. The CDR3 coding sequence is TGTGCCAGCAGCACAGTAGTCTATAATTCACCCCTCCACTTT.

This clone has only a few counts. Here the CDR3 omits its conserved ending phenylalanine or tryptophan, so a read error is the likely source. Because the CDR3's place on the DNA is in doubt, the DNA is left out and the CDR3 is given as listed by TCRdb. The rearrangement joins TRBV7-2 to TRBJ2-4; TRBD2 is taken as the D call from the table, unchecked against the DNA. CDR1 is SGHTA, CDR2 FQGNSA, per germline. The CDR3 spans 10 residues, counting both ends. CDR3: CASSLNREWI.

V gene TRBV7-9 combines with J gene TRBJ2-7; 14 bases match TRBD2. Trimming took 5 bases from V and 5 from J; bases not matched to a gene: 5. Germline V gives CDR1 SEHNR, CDR2 FQNEAQ (reference sequence). The CDR3 sequence is 15 residues long. The CDR3 region is CASSRRGLAGDEQYF. In DNA form, the CDR3 reads TGTGCCAGCAGCCGCCGGGGACTAGCGGGAGACGAGCAGTACTTC.

This chain links TRBV6-4 with TRBJ2-1; D not resolved. This CDR3 comprises 13 residues. From germline, CDR1 is MRHNA and CDR2 SNTAGT. Trimming removed 4 bases from V and 7 bases from J, with 11 bases in between. CDR3 nucleotides: TGTGCCAGCAGTGCGGTCCCGACGAATGAGCAGTTCTTC. The encoded protein is CASSAVPTNEQFF.

The V and J genes are TRBV4-1 and TRBJ1-4; D perhaps matches TRBD1 (5 bases). CDR3 length equals 18 residues. CDR1 and CDR2 from the germline V gene are MGHRA and YSYEKL. V lost 2 bases and J lost 2, with 18 bases in between. CDR3 amino acids: CASSQLNMGLSTNEKLFF. The DNA of the CDR3 is TGCGCCAGCAGCCAATTGAATATGGGGCTTTCTACTAATGAAAAACTGTTTTTT.

The V gene is TRBV2, the J gene TRBJ2-7; a possible D gene is TRBD2 (6 bases). Germline V gene data show CDR1 as SNHLY and CDR2 as FYNNEI. The CDR3 is 14 amino acids. V gave up 6 bases and J gave up 0 bases, with 12 bases separating them. CDR3 in amino acids: CASRTAGSSYEQYF. The CDR3 nucleotides are TGTGCCAGCAGGACAGCCGGGAGCTCCTACGAGCAGTACTTC.

The gene calls are TRBV29-1 and TRBJ2-3; D gene unclear. The germline V gene encodes CDR1 SQVTM and CDR2 ANQGSEA. The CDR3 extends over 12 amino acids. V was cut by 7 bases and J by 1 base, with 9 bases left in between. CDR3 region: CSASIGTDTQYF. DNA of the CDR3: TGCAGCGCCTCCATTGGCACAGATACGCAGTATTTT.

The CDR3 protein is CASSLQGSEQYF. The CDR3 DNA is TGTGCCAGCAGTTTGCAGGGGTCCGAGCAGTACTTC. V is TRBV28 and J is TRBJ2-7; the D gene is possibly TRBD1 (6 bases). The CDR3 runs to 12 residues. V lost 3 bases and J lost 6, with 9 bases in between. In germline, CDR1 is MDHEN, CDR2 SYDVKM.

The V call is TRBV10-1, the J call TRBJ2-7; D call uncertain. This CDR3 region has 14 residues. Trimming removed 2 bases at V and 4 bases at J, with 12 bases between. The V gene's germline CDR1 is WNHNN and CDR2 SYGVQD (reference sequence). CDR3: CASSERSDLYEQYF. The CDR3 nucleotides are TGCGCCAGCAGTGAGCGATCGGACCTATACGAGCAGTACTTC.

This rearrangement joins TRBV15 to TRBJ2-7; no reliable D call. The CDR3 spans 15 residues. Trimming pared 0 bases from V and 1 base from J, leaving 10 bases between. Per the germline V gene, CDR1 is LNHNV and CDR2 is YYDKDF (reference sequence). In nucleotides, the CDR3 is TGTGCCACCAGCAGAGATGGGTCTCGATCCTACGAGCAGTACTTC. Protein sequence: CATSRDGSRSYEQYF.

About this clone: A much larger clone differs by one base, so this may be a read error. Other DNA sequences from this sample encode an identical CDR3 as well. The gene calls are TRBV5-4 and TRBJ2-7; TRBD1 might be the D (6 bases). Germline assignment: CDR1 SGHNT and CDR2 YYREEE (reference sequence). Trimming cost V 0 bases and J 3 bases, with 7 bases left between them. The CDR3 runs 13 residues. The CDR3 protein is CASSLGGGYEQYF. DNA for the CDR3: TGTGCCAGCAGCTTGGGAGGGGGCTACGAGCAGTACTTC.

V and J are TRBV2 and TRBJ2-7, with D perhaps being TRBD1 or TRBD2 (5 bases each). The CDR3 extends over 12 amino acids. V was shortened by 8 bases and J by 4 bases, with 12 bases between the two germline ends. Germline V gives CDR1 SNHLY, CDR2 FYNNEI. DNA for the CDR3: TGTGCCAGCGGGAGAGAGGGGTACGAGCAGTACTTC. Protein sequence: CASGREGYEQYF.

Of note for this clone: Other DNA sequences in this specimen translate into the identical CDR3. This chain links TRBV11-3 with TRBJ2-7; D is perhaps TRBD1 or TRBD2 (5 bases each). The CDR3 spans 13 residues. Trimming removed 5 bases from V and 2 bases from J, with 10 bases in between. CDR1 is SGHNT and CDR2 is YENEEA in the germline V gene. CDR3 in DNA: TGTGCCAGCAGCCGTGGGACGGCCTACGAGCAGTACTTC. Translated, it gives CASSRGTAYEQYF.